The 21 T cell receptor beta chains reported below all come from one sample, sequenced in a study of cytomegalovirus exposure and HLA in healthy donors. Vbeta (60) and Jbeta (13) primers were used in the PCR. Assay used: immunoSEQ multiplex PCR; TCRdb lists only in-frame clones, some missing. The data contain 150,000 or so clones, around 80% of them singletons. Input material: PBMCs. The origin of the receptors is a woman in her forties or fifties in good health and CMV-seropositive.

V is TRBV19 and J is TRBJ2-2; TRBD1 is a possible D gene (6 bases). Germline-derived CDR1 and CDR2 are LNHDA and SQIVND (reference sequence). V was clipped by 9 bases and J by 2 bases, with 16 bases between them. CDR3 length: 15 amino acids. CDR3 sequence (DNA): TGTGCCAGCTGTATCCCAGGGGACAACACCGGGGAGCTGTTTTTT. The encoded protein is CASCIPGDNTGELFF. The complete variable domain, with remaining parts taken from reference TRBV19 and TRBJ2-2, reads DGGITQSPKYLFRKEGQNVTLSCEQNLNHDAMYWYRQDPGQGLRLIYYSQIVNDFQKGDIAEGYSVSREKKESFPLTVTSAQKNPTAFYLCASCIPGDNTGELFFGEGSRLTVL.

The chain has TRBV6-5 and TRBJ2-5; a weak D match, TRBD2 (5 bases). The CDR3 contains 14 residues. The V end lost 6 bases, the J end lost 4 bases, and 15 bases lay between the germline ends. Germline assignment: CDR1 MNHEY and CDR2 SVGAGI. CDR3 coding DNA: TGTGCCAGCAGGGTATTTACCGCGGGAGAGACCCAGTACTTC. It translates to CASRVFTAGETQYF.

The chain has TRBV6-1 and TRBJ2-7, with D possibly TRBD1 on 5 matching bases. Trimming left V 2 bases short and J 2 bases short, with 10 bases between. This CDR3 contains 14 residues. Germline CDR1 reads MNHNS; CDR2 reads SASEGT. CDR3 region: CASSERQPTYEQYF. The CDR3 DNA reads as TGTGCCAGCAGTGAACGACAGCCGACCTACGAGCAGTACTTC.

The chain employs TRBV29-1 and TRBJ2-7; D perhaps matches TRBD1 (7 bases). CDR3 length equals 13 residues. V gave up 4 bases and J gave up 2 bases, with 12 bases separating them. From germline, CDR1 is SQVTM and CDR2 ANQGSEA. CDR3 DNA: TGCAGCGTTGGCAGGGGGGTTACCTACGAGCAGTACTTC. Its protein is CSVGRGVTYEQYF.

Only one count was recorded for this clone. The rearrangement joins TRBV19 to TRBJ2-7; no definite D call. The germline V and J ends were trimmed by 6 bases and 2 bases, with 17 bases remaining between them. This CDR3 has 15 residues. Germline values: CDR1 LNHDA, CDR2 SQIVND (reference sequence). The DNA for the CDR3 is TGTGCCAGTAGAATGACTCTTATCGGAACCTACGAGCAGTACTTC. Its translation: CASRMTLIGTYEQYF. The variable domain in full, completed from reference TRBV19 and TRBJ2-7, reads DGGITQSPKYLFRKEGQNVTLSCEQNLNHDAMYWYRQDPGQGLRLIYYSQIVNDFQKGDIAEGYSVSREKKESFPLTVTSAQKNPTAFYLCASRMTLIGTYEQYFGPGTRLTVT.

This chain uses TRBV28 with TRBJ1-3; D might be TRBD1 (5 bases). Germline V gene data show CDR1 as MDHEN and CDR2 as SYDVKM. Trimming stripped 7 bases from V and 9 bases from J, with 16 bases between. The length of the CDR3 is 13 residues. For the CDR3, the DNA is TGTGCCAGCACCCTTTGGGGCGAAGGCACCATATATTTT. As protein: CASTLWGEGTIYF.

This rearrangement joins TRBV25-1 to TRBJ1-4; D call uncertain. Trimming stripped 7 bases from V and 3 bases from J, with 6 bases between. The CDR3 contains 12 residues. Germline V lookup: CDR1 MGHDK, CDR2 SYGVNS. Here the CDR3 reads CASKVANEKLFF. CDR3 nucleotides: TGTGCCAGCAAAGTAGCTAATGAAAAACTGTTTTTT. Together with reference TRBV25-1 and TRBJ1-4, the CDR3 gives the full variable domain: EADIYQTPRYLVIGTGKKITLECSQTMGHDKMYWYQQDPGMELHLIHYSYGVNSTEKGDLSSESTVSRIRTEHFPLTLESARPSHTSQYLCASKVANEKLFFGSGTQLSVL.

V gene TRBV11-3 combines with J gene TRBJ2-1; possible D gene TRBD2, 7 bases. V lost 4 bases and J lost 11, with 12 bases in between. CDR1 SGHNT and CDR2 YENEEA come from the germline V gene. The CDR3 covers 12 residues. The CDR3: CASSWGGGKQFF. As DNA, the CDR3 is TGTGCCAGCAGCTGGGGGGGCGGGAAGCAGTTCTTC.

The CDR3 region is CASSFGGDTDTQYF. The CDR3 DNA sequence: TGCGCCAGCAGCTTCGGGGGGGACACAGATACGCAGTATTTT. This chain joins TRBV5-1 and TRBJ2-3; 8 bases match TRBD2. The CDR3 totals 14 residues. The trim removed 2 bases at V and 2 bases at J, leaving 1 base unmatched. CDR1 SGHRS and CDR2 YFSETQ come from the germline V gene.

The J gene is TRBJ2-2, the V gene TRBV7-9; 9 nucleotides line up with TRBD1. The germline V gene encodes CDR1 SEHNR and CDR2 FQNEAQ (reference sequence). J lost 5 bases, V lost 4 bases, and 5 bases had no gene match. This CDR3 has 15 amino acids. CDR3 region: CASSSTGTGTGELFF. CDR3 sequence (DNA): TGTGCCAGCAGCTCTACCGGGACAGGGACCGGGGAGCTGTTTTTT.

V is TRBV5-1 and J is TRBJ2-1; TRBD2 agrees at 13 bases. The CDR3 consists of 14 residues. CDR1 is SGHRS, CDR2 YFSETQ, per germline. V lost 3 bases to trimming and J lost 6 bases; unmatched junction nucleotides: 0. The CDR3 sequence is CASSWTSGSNEQFF. The CDR3 DNA sequence: TGCGCCAGCAGCTGGACTAGCGGGAGCAATGAGCAGTTCTTC.

The chain has TRBV7-2 and TRBJ2-7; D is uncertain. Germline V gene data show CDR1 as SGHTA and CDR2 as FQGNSA. The germline V and J ends were trimmed by 1 base and 0 bases, with 7 bases remaining between them. This CDR3 is 14 amino acids long. This chain's CDR3 is CASSLGPVSYEQYF. The DNA of the CDR3 is TGTGCCAGCAGCTTAGGTCCGGTCTCCTACGAGCAGTACTTC.

The chain joins TRBV11-3 to TRBJ2-7; 7 positions match TRBD1. Germline V gene lookup returns CDR1 SGHNT and CDR2 YENEEA. The CDR3 runs to 13 residues. The junction had 4 bases not matched to a gene; V was cut back by 5 bases and J by 3 bases. In DNA form, the CDR3 reads TGTGCCAGCAGCCAAGACAGGGACTACGAGCAGTACTTC. This encodes CASSQDRDYEQYF.

The rearrangement uses TRBV5-1 and TRBJ2-1; D unclear. This CDR3 has 13 residues. V was pared by 0 bases and J by 2 bases, with 3 bases between. Germline V gene sequence: CDR1 SGHRS, CDR2 YFSETQ. For the CDR3, the DNA is TGCGCCAGCAGCTTGGGCGCCTACAATGAGCAGTTCTTC. Protein sequence: CASSLGAYNEQFF.

J is TRBJ2-2 and V is TRBV7-3; unclear D gene. The CDR3 covers 13 residues. In germline, CDR1 is SGHTA, CDR2 FQGTGA. V was cut by 4 bases and J by 0 bases, with 3 bases left in between. In DNA, the CDR3 is TGTGCCAGCAGCTCTTCGAACACCGGGGAGCTGTTTTTT. It specifies CASSSSNTGELFF.

The chain employs TRBV19 and TRBJ2-7; 8 nucleotides match TRBD1. Germline values: CDR1 LNHDA, CDR2 SQIVND (reference sequence). The V and J ends lost 4 bases and 3 bases, in that order; junction bases with no gene match: 5. The CDR3 runs to 14 residues. The DNA for the CDR3 is TGTGCCAGTAGTACCCGACAGGGGTTCTACGAGCAGTACTTC. As protein: CASSTRQGFYEQYF.

The rearrangement joins TRBV4-3 to TRBJ2-2; 10 positions agree with TRBD2. The CDR3 is 19 residues long. The germline gives CDR1 LGHNA, CDR2 YSLEER. V lost 1 base to trimming and J lost 0 bases; unmatched junction nucleotides: 8. In DNA form, the CDR3 reads TGCGCCAGCAGCCAAGCAGAACTAGCGGGGACCGCGAACACCGGGGAGCTGTTTTTT. It yields the protein CASSQAELAGTANTGELFF.

The chain combines TRBV7-3 with TRBJ2-3; D call uncertain. This CDR3 contains 14 residues. The germline gives CDR1 SGHTA, CDR2 FQGTGA. Trimming took off 3 bases at V and 1 base at J, with 8 bases between the two ends. CDR3 in amino acids: CASSLVRGTDTQYF. CDR3 bases: TGTGCCAGCAGCTTGGTCCGGGGCACAGATACGCAGTATTTT. The complete variable domain, with remaining parts taken from reference TRBV7-3 and TRBJ2-3, reads GAGVSQTPSNKVTEKGKYVELRCDPISGHTALYWYRQSLGQGPEFLIYFQGTGAADDSGLPNDRFFAVRPEGSVSTLKIQRTERGDSAVYLCASSLVRGTDTQYFGPGTRLTVL.

This chain connects TRBV9 to TRBJ2-5, with D possibly matching TRBD2 (5 bases). The J call could be wrong; TRBJ2-7 is a better fit for the DNA end. This CDR3 is built from 14 residues. Per the germline V gene, CDR1 is SGDLS and CDR2 is YYNGEE. CDR3 in amino acids: CASSLSGNGNEQYF. DNA for the CDR3: TGTGCCAGCAGCCTGAGCGGAAATGGGAACGAGCAGTACTTC.

The chain links TRBV6-1 to TRBJ1-2, with D perhaps matching TRBD1 (5 bases). Trimming took off 2 bases at V and 8 bases at J, with 12 bases between the two ends. Germline CDR1 reads MNHNS; CDR2 reads SASEGT. This CDR3 has 13 residues. The CDR3 protein is CASSEIQEGGYTF. The CDR3, as DNA: TGTGCCAGCAGTGAAATACAGGAGGGAGGCTACACCTTC.

The CDR3 spells CASSLGPGEEANYGYTF. CDR3 nucleotide sequence: TGTGCCAGCAGCCTAGGGCCCGGGGAAGAGGCTAACTATGGCTACACCTTC. This chain uses TRBV7-2 with TRBJ1-2; D gene unclear. Trimming cost V 5 bases and J 0 bases, with 19 bases left between them. CDR1 is SGHTA, CDR2 FQGNSA, per germline. CDR3 length: 17 residues.